This T cell receptor beta chain derives from a study of cytomegalovirus exposure and HLA in healthy donors. Findings and limits, study-wide: A later analysis reportedly found that, within productive TCRs, an Asian-associated ancestry cluster had fewer N-insertions than the mean observed across the roughly 610 donors. Roughly uniform depth of sequencing across donors was assumed in presence/absence analyses. Within an earlier analysis, most TCR beta V segments proved productive either about 87% or about 30% of the time.

The V gene's germline CDR1 is SGDLS and CDR2 YYNGEE. The CDR3 is made up of 14 amino acids. V lost 2 bases, J lost 1 base, and 6 bases lay in between. This clone occurred a few times. Antigen: not known. 60 Vbeta and 13 Jbeta primers were used in PCR. Repertoires were generated with immunoSEQ multiplex PCR, while TCRdb's copy carries only in-frame clones and drops some. The sample holds 130,000 to 150,000 clones, more than 75% seen once. The sequence was obtained from a male donor in good health and CMV-seronegative. The sample taken for sequencing was PBMCs. The J gene is TRBJ2-2, the V gene TRBV9; no definite D call. The DNA for the CDR3 is TGTGCCAGCAGCGTGGGCCAGAACACCGGGGAGCTGTTTTTT. Amino acids: CASSVGQNTGELFF.